This T cell receptor beta chain was documented in a study of T cell responses to AZD1222 COVID-19 vaccine. Study results and limitations: Variant regions that are unmutated are reportedly the target of nearly half of spike-specific TCRs.

Using immunoSEQ multiplex PCR, the repertoire was profiled, and TCRdb retains in-frame clones only, with some absent. The sample has under 200,000 clones; approximately 87% are singletons. With respect to this clone: Antigen specificity is unknown.

Germline V gene data show CDR1 as MGHDK and CDR2 as SYGVNS. Trimming left V 7 bases short and J 5 bases short, with 11 bases between. This CDR3 has 12 residues. The specimen was peripheral blood, collected on day 0 of MenACWY control vaccination. The rearrangement links TRBV25-1 to TRBJ1-2; D gene unclear. This clonotype originated in an adult in good health. CDR3 nucleotide sequence: TGTGCCAGCAACCAGGACCCGTATGGCTACACCTTC. Translation: CASNQDPYGYTF.